This TCR beta chain comes out of a study of blood T cell repertoires in COVID-19. For the study at large: Spain, Italy and the United States supplied samples that represented acute and convalescent COVID-19. From T cells, B-cell-depleted T cells, or PBMCs came the material, which was cDNA or gDNA.

Study processing details: Nucleated cell counts were estimated from reference gene primer amplification. Produced via immunoSEQ multiplex PCR; TCRdb's table is partial and in-frame only. V, J and clone size were drawn from that table, and D and trimming were deduced from the DNA. The sample contains about 130,000 clones, 80% to 95% of which appear only once. With V trimmed by 6 bases and J by 3 bases, 3 bases remained unmatched. The CDR3 length is 13 residues. Germline V gene data show CDR1 as MNHEY and CDR2 as SVGAGI. While infection was still active, Seattle patients were enrolled and then followed longitudinally.

The material sequenced was peripheral blood. The rearrangement uses TRBV6-5 and TRBJ1-1, with TRBD1 matching 8 bases. This TCR derives from a man aged 50 to 60 with COVID-19, enrolled during active disease. CDR3 amino acids: CASRKQGDTEAFF. Here the CDR3 DNA reads TGTGCCAGCAGGAAACAGGGGGACACTGAAGCTTTCTTT.